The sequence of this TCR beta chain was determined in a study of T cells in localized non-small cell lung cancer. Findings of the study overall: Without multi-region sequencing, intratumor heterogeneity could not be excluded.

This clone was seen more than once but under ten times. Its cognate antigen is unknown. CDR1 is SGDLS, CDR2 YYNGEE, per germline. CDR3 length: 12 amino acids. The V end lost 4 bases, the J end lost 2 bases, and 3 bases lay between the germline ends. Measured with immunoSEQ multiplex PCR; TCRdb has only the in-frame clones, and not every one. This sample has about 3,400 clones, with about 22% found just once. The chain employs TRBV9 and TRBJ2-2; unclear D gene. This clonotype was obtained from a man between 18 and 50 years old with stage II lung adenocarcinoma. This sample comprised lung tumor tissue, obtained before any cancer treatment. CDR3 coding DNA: TGTGCCAGCAGCCCCAACACCGGGGAGCTGTTTTTT. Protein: CASSPNTGELFF.